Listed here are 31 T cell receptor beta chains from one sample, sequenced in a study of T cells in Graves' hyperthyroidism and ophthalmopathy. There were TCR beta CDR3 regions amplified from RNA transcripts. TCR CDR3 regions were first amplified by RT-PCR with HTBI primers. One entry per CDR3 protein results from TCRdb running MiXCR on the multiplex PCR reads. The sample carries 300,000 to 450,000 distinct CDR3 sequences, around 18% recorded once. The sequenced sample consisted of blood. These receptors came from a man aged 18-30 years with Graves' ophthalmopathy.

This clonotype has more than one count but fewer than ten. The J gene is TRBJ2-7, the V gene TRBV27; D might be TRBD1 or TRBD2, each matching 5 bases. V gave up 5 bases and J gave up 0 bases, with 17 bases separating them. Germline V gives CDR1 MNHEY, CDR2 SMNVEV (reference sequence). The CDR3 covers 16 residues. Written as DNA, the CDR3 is TGTGCCAGCAGTCCGAGGACACCTCGGGGCTCCTACGAGCAGTACTTC. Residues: CASSPRTPRGSYEQYF.

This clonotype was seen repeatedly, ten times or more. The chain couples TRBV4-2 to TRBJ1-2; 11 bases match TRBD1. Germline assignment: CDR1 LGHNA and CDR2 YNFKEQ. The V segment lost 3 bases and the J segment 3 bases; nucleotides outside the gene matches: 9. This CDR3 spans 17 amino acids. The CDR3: CASSQHGQGALDYGYTF. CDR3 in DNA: TGTGCCAGCAGCCAGCACGGACAGGGGGCGCTTGACTATGGCTACACCTTC.

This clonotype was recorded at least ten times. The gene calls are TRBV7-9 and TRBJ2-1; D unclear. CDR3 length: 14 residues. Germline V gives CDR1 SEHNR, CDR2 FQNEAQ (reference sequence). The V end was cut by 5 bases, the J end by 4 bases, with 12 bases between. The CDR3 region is CASSNTLRYNEQFF. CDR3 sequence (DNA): TGTGCCAGCAGCAACACGTTGCGTTACAATGAGCAGTTCTTC.

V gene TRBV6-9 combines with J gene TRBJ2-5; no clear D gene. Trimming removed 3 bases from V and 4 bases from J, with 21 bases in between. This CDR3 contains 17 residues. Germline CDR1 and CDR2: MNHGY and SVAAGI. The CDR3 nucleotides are TGTGCCAGCAGTTACCTCTCCGATGAAGGGTGGGCAGAGACCCAGTACTTC. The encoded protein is CASSYLSDEGWAETQYF.

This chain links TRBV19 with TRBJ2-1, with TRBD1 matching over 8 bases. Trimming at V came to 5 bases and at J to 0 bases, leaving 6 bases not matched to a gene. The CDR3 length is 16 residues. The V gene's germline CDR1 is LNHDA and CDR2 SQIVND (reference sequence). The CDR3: CASSVGQGPSYNEQFF. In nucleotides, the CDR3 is TGTGCCAGTAGTGTCGGACAGGGCCCCTCCTACAATGAGCAGTTCTTC.

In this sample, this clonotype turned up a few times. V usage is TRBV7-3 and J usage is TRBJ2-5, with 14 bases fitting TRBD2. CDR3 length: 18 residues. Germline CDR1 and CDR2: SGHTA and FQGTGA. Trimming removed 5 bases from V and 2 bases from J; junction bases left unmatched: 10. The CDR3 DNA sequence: TGTGCCAGCAGCGAAACCGGGACTAGCGGGGGACGTCAAGAGACCCAGTACTTC. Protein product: CASSETGTSGGRQETQYF.

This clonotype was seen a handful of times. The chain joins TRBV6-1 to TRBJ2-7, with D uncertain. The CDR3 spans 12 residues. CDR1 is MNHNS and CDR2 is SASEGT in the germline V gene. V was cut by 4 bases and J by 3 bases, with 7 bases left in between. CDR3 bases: TGTGCCAGCAGTGCCCGGATCTACGAGCAGTACTTC. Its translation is CASSARIYEQYF.

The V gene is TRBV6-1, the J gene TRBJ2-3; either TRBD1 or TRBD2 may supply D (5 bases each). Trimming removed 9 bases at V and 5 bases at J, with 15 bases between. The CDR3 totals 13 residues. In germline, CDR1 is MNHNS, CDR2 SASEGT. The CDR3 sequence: CASDSLRGDTQYF. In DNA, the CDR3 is TGTGCCAGTGACAGTCTCCGGGGAGATACGCAGTATTTT.

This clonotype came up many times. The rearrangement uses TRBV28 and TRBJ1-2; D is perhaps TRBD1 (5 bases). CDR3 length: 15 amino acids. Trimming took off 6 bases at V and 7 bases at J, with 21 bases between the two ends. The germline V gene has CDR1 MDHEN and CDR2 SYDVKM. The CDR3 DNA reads TGTGCCAGCAGAATCCAAGAGACCGGGGGTGTTGGCTACACCTTC. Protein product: CASRIQETGGVGYTF.

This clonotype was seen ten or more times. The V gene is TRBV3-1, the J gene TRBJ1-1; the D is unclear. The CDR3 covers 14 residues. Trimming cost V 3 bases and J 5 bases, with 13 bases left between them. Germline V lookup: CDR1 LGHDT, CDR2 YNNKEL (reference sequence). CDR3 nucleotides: TGTGCCAGCAGCCACTCGAACGAGGAAACTGAAGCTTTCTTT. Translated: CASSHSNEETEAFF.

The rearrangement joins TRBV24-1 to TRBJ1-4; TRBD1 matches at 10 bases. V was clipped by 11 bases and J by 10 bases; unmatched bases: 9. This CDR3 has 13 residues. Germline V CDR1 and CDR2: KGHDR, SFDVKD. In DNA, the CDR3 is TGTGCCAGCAGCACATGGACAGGGGGAAAACTGTTTTTT. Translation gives CASSTWTGGKLFF.

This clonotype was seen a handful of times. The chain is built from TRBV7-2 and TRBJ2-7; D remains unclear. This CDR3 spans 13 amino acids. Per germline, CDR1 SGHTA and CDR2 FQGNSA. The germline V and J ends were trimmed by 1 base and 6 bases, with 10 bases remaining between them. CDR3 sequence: CASSLGKGREQYF. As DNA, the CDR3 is TGTGCCAGCAGCTTAGGTAAAGGCCGCGAGCAGTACTTC.

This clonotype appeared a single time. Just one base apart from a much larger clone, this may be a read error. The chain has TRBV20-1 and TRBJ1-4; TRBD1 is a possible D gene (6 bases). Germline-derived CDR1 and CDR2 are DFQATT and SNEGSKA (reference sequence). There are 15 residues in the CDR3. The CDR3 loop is CSARGRTATNEKLLF. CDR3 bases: TGCAGTGCCAGGGGACGGACCGCAACTAATGAAAAACTGCTTTTT.

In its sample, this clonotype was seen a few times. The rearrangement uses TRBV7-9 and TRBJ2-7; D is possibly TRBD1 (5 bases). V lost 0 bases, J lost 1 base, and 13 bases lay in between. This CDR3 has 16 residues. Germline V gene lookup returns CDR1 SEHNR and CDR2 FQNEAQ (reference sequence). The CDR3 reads CASSLAAGSISYEQYF. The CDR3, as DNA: TGTGCCAGCAGCTTAGCGGCAGGGTCAATTTCCTACGAGCAGTACTTC.

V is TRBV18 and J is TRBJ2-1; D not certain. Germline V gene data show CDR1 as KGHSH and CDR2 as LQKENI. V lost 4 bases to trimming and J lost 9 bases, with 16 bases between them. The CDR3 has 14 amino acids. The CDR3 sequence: CASSRSDTSGEQFF. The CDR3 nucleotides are TGTGCCAGCTCACGGTCCGATACCTCCGGTGAGCAGTTCTTC.

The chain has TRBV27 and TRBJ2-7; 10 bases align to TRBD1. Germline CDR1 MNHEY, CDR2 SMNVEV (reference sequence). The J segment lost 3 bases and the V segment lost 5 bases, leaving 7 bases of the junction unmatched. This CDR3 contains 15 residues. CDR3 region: CASSPRTGGLYEQYF. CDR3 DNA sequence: TGTGCCAGCAGTCCTAGGACAGGGGGTCTCTACGAGCAGTACTTC.

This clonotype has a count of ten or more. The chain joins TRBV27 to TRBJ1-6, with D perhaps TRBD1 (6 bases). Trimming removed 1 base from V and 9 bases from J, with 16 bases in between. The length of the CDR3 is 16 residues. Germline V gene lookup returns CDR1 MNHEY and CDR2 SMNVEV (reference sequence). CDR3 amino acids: CASSLLSDSVGSPLHF. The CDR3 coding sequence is TGTGCCAGCAGTTTATTATCGGACAGTGTTGGTTCACCCCTCCACTTT.

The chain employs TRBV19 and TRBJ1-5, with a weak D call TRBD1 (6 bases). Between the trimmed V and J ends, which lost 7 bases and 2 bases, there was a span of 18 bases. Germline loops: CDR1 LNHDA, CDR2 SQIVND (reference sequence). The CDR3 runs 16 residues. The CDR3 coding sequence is TGTGCCAGTATCCTAGGGGGGCGCGGGGGCAATCAGCCCCAGCATTTT. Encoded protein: CASILGGRGGNQPQHF.

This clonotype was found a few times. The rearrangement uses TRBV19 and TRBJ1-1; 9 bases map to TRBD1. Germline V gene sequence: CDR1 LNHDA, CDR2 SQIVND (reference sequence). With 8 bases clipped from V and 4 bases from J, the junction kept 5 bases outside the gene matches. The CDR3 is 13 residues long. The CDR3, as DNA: TGTGCCAGTTCTTGGACAGGGGTCACTGAAGCTTTCTTT. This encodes CASSWTGVTEAFF.

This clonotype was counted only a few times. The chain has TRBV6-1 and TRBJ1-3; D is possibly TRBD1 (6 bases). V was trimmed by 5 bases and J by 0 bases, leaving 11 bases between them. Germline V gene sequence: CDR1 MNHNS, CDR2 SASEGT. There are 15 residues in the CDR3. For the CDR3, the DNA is TGTGCCAGCAGTTCCGGGACAAGCTCTGGAAACACCATATATTTT. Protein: CASSSGTSSGNTIYF.

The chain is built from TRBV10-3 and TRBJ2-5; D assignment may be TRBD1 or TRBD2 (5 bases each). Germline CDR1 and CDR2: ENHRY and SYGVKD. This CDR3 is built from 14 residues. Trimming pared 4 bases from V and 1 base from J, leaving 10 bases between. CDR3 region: CAISGVGVQETQYF. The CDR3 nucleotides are TGTGCCATCAGTGGGGTGGGGGTCCAAGAGACCCAGTACTTC.

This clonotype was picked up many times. The CDR3 DNA follows: TGTGCCAGCAGTTATGACAGGGGGCCCGGGAACACTGAAGCTTTCTTT. Its translation: CASSYDRGPGNTEAFF. V is TRBV6-2 or TRBV6-3 and J is TRBJ1-1; TRBD1 matches at 10 bases. Germline CDR1 is MNHEY and CDR2 is SVGEGT. The CDR3 extends over 16 amino acids. J gave up 1 base and V 3 bases, and 5 bases lay outside the gene matches.

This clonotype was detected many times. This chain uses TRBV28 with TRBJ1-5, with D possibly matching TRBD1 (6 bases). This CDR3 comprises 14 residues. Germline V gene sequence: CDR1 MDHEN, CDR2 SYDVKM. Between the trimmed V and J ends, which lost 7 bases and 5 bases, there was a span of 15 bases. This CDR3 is CASTVDRRDQPQHF. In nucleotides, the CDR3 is TGTGCCAGCACCGTCGACAGGAGGGATCAGCCCCAGCATTTT.

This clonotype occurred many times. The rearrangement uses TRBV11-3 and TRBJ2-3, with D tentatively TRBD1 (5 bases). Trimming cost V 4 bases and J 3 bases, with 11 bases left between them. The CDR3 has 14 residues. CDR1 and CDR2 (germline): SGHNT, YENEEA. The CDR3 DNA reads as TGTGCCAGCAGCTCCAGACAGCCTACAGATACGCAGTATTTT. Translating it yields CASSSRQPTDTQYF.

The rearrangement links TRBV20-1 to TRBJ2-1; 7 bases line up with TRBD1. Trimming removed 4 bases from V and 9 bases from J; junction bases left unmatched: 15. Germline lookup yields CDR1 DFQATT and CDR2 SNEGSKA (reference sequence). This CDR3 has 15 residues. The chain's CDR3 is CSANPGAEGAREQFF. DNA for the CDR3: TGCAGTGCTAACCCCGGAGCAGAGGGGGCCCGTGAGCAGTTCTTC.

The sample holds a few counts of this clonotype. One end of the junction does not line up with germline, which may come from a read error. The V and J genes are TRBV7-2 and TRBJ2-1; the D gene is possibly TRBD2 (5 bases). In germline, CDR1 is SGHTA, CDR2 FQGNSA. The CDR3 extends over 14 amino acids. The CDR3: CVSSLDGNYNEQFF. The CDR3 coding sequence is TGTGTCAGCAGCTTAGACGGGAACTACAATGAGCAGTTCTTC.

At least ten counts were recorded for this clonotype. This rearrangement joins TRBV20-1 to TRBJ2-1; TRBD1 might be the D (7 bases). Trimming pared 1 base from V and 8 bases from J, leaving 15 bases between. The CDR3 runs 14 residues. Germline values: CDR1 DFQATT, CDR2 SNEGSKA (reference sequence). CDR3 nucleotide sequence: TGCAGTGCTAGAGTGGAGGGGGCGCGTTATGAGCAGTTCTTC. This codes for CSARVEGARYEQFF.

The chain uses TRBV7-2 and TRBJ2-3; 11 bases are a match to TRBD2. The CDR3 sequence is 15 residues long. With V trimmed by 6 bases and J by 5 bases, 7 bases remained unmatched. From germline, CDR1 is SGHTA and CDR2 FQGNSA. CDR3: CASSWVAGGQDTQYF. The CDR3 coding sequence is TGTGCCAGCAGTTGGGTAGCGGGGGGGCAAGATACGCAGTATTTT.

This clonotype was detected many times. The CDR3 DNA reads TGTGCCAGCAGCAGTCTCGGGACCGCCACAGATACGCAGTATTTT. This translates into CASSSLGTATDTQYF. This chain uses TRBV7-3 with TRBJ2-3; D is tentatively TRBD1 or TRBD2 (5 bases each). The CDR3 has 15 amino acids. Trimming pared 5 bases from V and 2 bases from J, leaving 14 bases between. Germline V gene lookup returns CDR1 SGHTA and CDR2 FQGTGA.

For the CDR3, the DNA is TGCAGCGTTGAAGAACACGAGACAGGGTTTAACTATGGCTACACCTTC. Its protein is CSVEEHETGFNYGYTF. The chain is built from TRBV29-1 and TRBJ1-2; 7 bases are shared with TRBD1. The CDR3 runs to 16 residues. With V trimmed by 0 bases and J by 1 base, 8 bases remained unmatched. Germline values: CDR1 SQVTM, CDR2 ANQGSEA. Full variable domain (outside the CDR3, taken from reference TRBV29-1 and TRBJ1-2): SAVISQKPSRDICQRGTSLTIQCQVDSQVTMMFWYRQQPGQSLTLIATANQGSEATYESGFVIDKFPISRPNLTFSTLTVSNMSPEDSSIYLCSVEEHETGFNYGYTFGSGTRLTVV.

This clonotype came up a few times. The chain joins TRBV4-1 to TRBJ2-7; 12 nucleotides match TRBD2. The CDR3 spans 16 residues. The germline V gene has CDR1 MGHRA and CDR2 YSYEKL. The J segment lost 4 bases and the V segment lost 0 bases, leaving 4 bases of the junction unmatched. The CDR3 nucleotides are TGCGCCAGCAGCCAAGACGGACTAGCGGGGATGTACGAGCAGTACTTC. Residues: CASSQDGLAGMYEQYF.